These 25 T cell receptor beta chains share one sample of origin, sequenced in a study of blood T cells in healthy people across ages. Using a J-beta primer mix together with a sample-barcoded 5' primer, a second PCR was run for roughly 6 to 11 cycles. TCRdb used MiXCR to reprocess the 5' RACE reads, holding one entry per CDR3 protein. The table includes about 1.8 million distinct CDR3 sequences, 40% to 55% detected once. Sample: blood. These receptors originate from a middle-aged woman in good health.

The chain uses TRBV7-2 and TRBJ2-4; 12 nucleotides match TRBD2. V shed 1 base, J shed 1 base, and the junction held 8 bases outside the gene matches. The germline CDR1 and CDR2 sequences are SGHTA and FQGNSA. The CDR3 has 19 residues. The CDR3 region is CASSLEASGGAGAKNIQYF. For the CDR3, the DNA is TGTGCCAGCAGCTTAGAGGCTAGCGGGGGGGCCGGGGCCAAAAACATTCAGTACTTC.

The rearrangement joins TRBV28 to TRBJ2-3; D may be TRBD1 (5 bases). The V and J ends lost 4 bases and 5 bases respectively, with 16 bases between them. Germline V CDR1 and CDR2: MDHEN, SYDVKM. The CDR3 extends over 15 amino acids. The CDR3, as DNA: TGTGCCAGCAGTTCCCGACTCCAGACAGTAGATACGCAGTATTTT. As protein: CASSSRLQTVDTQYF.

This clonotype appeared a few times. This chain uses TRBV10-3 with TRBJ1-6, with D unresolved. The V gene lost 5 bases and the J gene lost 7 bases, with 12 bases spanning the gap. The CDR3 extends over 14 amino acids. CDR1 is ENHRY, CDR2 SYGVKD, per germline. CDR3 protein: CAISINALNSPLHF. CDR3 coding DNA: TGTGCCATCAGTATAAATGCTCTGAATTCACCCCTCCACTTT.

In this sample, this clonotype turned up once. The CDR3 does not end in the conserved phenylalanine or tryptophan, so this is likely a read error. For the CDR3, the DNA is TGTGCCACCCGATCCCCCGGCATGAGGGATGAGCAGTTCTAC. Translation gives CATRSPGMRDEQFY. The chain links TRBV24-1 to TRBJ2-1; perhaps TRBD2 as D (5 bases). V was clipped by 9 bases and J by 8 bases, with 19 bases between them. The CDR3 has 14 residues. The germline V gene encodes CDR1 KGHDR and CDR2 SFDVKD.

The chain joins TRBV27 to TRBJ2-7; either TRBD1 or TRBD2 may fit D (5 bases each). The end of the DNA fits TRBJ2-4 better, so the J call may be wrong. The CDR3 is 14 amino acids. The germline V gene has CDR1 MNHEY and CDR2 SMNVEV (reference sequence). CDR3 nucleotides: TGTGCCAGCAGTACCCCGGGGCCTAAAAACATTCAGTACTTC. Its protein product is CASSTPGPKNIQYF.

The J gene is TRBJ2-3, the V gene TRBV7-3; 10 bases fit TRBD2. V gave up 1 base and J gave up 6 bases; unmatched junction bases: 7. The CDR3 runs to 16 residues. Germline V gene data show CDR1 as SGHTA and CDR2 as FQGTGA. For the CDR3, the DNA is TGTGCCAGCAGCTTAAGTCTAGCGGGGGCGTCGGATACGCAGTATTTT. Residues: CASSLSLAGASDTQYF.

This clonotype has just a few counts. This chain links TRBV13 with TRBJ2-3; 14 nucleotides agree with TRBD2. Germline trimming cut 8 bases from V and 3 bases from J; bases unmatched to any gene: 4. Per the germline V gene, CDR1 is PRHDT and CDR2 is FYEKMQ (reference sequence). The CDR3 spans 15 residues. Here the CDR3 reads CASAGLAGGTDTQYF. The CDR3 DNA reads TGTGCCAGCGCCGGACTAGCGGGGGGTACAGATACGCAGTATTTT.

The chain employs TRBV20-1 and TRBJ2-7, with D maybe TRBD1 (5 bases). In germline, CDR1 is DFQATT, CDR2 SNEGSKA (reference sequence). The CDR3 sequence is 13 residues long. The germline V and J ends were trimmed by 0 bases and 3 bases, with 9 bases remaining between them. The CDR3 loop reads CSARDLQGYEQYF. In nucleotides, the CDR3 is TGCAGTGCTAGAGATCTTCAGGGCTACGAGCAGTACTTC.

This clonotype came up a few times. The CDR3 spells CASSFEGQGGSPLHF. CDR3 coding DNA: TGTGCCAGCAGTTTCGAGGGACAGGGAGGTTCACCCCTCCACTTT. This chain links TRBV12-3 or TRBV12-4 with TRBJ1-6; 9 bases agree with TRBD1. J gave up 9 bases and V 3 bases, and 6 bases lay outside the gene matches. This CDR3 spans 15 amino acids.

This chain uses TRBV5-1 with TRBJ2-6, with no clear D. Germline-derived CDR1 and CDR2 are SGHRS and YFSETQ. The CDR3 totals 18 residues. V was trimmed by 0 bases and J by 0 bases, leaving 13 bases between them. The CDR3 here is CASSLAQIAFSGANVLTF. In nucleotides, the CDR3 is TGCGCCAGCAGCTTGGCGCAGATAGCTTTCTCTGGGGCCAACGTCCTGACTTTC.

In DNA, the CDR3 is TGCGCCAGCAGCCAAGATATTTTGCGGGGTCTCAAGACCCAGTACTTC. Translating gives CASSQDILRGLKTQYF. This sequence joins TRBV4-3 and TRBJ2-7; tentatively, D is TRBD2 (6 bases). Gene TRBJ2-5 matches the end of the DNA better, so the J call may be wrong. This CDR3 has 16 amino acids. The germline CDR1 and CDR2 sequences are LGHNA and YSLEER.

The chain couples TRBV4-2 to TRBJ1-2; TRBD1 is a possible D gene (6 bases). Germline V gene lookup returns CDR1 LGHNA and CDR2 YNFKEQ. Trimming removed 0 bases at V and 7 bases at J, with 21 bases between. The CDR3 has 17 residues. CDR3 amino acids: CASSQEEGQGGGSGYTF. DNA for the CDR3: TGTGCCAGCAGCCAAGAGGAGGGGCAGGGAGGGGGGAGTGGCTACACCTTC.

In regard to this clonotype: A much larger clone sits a single nucleotide away, making a read error possible. This rearrangement joins TRBV24-1 to TRBJ2-3; perhaps TRBD1 as D (5 bases). There are 12 residues in the CDR3. CDR1 and CDR2 (germline): KGHDR, SFDVKD. CDR3 in DNA: TGTGCCACCAGTGAGTCCACAGGTACGCAGTATTTT. Residues: CATSESTGTQYF.

V usage is TRBV12-3 or TRBV12-4 and J usage is TRBJ2-5; no clear D. Trimming stripped 5 bases from V and 2 bases from J, with 15 bases between. This CDR3 region has 15 residues. CDR3 amino acids: CASSPPDPFQETQYF. The CDR3 bases are TGTGCCAGCAGTCCACCCGACCCTTTTCAAGAGACCCAGTACTTC.

V usage is TRBV14 and J usage is TRBJ2-1; 8 positions agree with TRBD2. The CDR3 covers 16 residues. V was clipped by 0 bases and J by 8 bases; unmatched bases: 9. From germline, CDR1 is SGHDN and CDR2 FVKESK. CDR3: CASSQDKLAGRHEQFF. The CDR3 nucleotides read TGTGCCAGCAGCCAAGATAAGCTAGCGGGCAGGCATGAGCAGTTCTTC.

The chain joins TRBV12-3 or TRBV12-4 to TRBJ2-1; tentative D call: TRBD2 (5 bases). The CDR3 contains 11 residues. Deletions cut 6 bases from V and 10 bases from J, with 10 bases between. The CDR3 bases are TGTGCCAGCAGCCCCGGGAAGGAGCAGTTCTTC. This translates into CASSPGKEQFF.

The chain uses TRBV10-3 and TRBJ2-5; D is unclear. The CDR3 has 12 residues. Germline V gene sequence: CDR1 ENHRY, CDR2 SYGVKD. The V end lost 8 bases, the J end lost 2 bases, and 9 bases lay between the germline ends. CDR3 region: CAIGLQQETQYF. As DNA, the CDR3 is TGTGCCATCGGTCTACAGCAAGAGACCCAGTACTTC.

The V and J genes are TRBV5-1 and TRBJ2-5, with D perhaps TRBD2 (6 bases). CDR3 length equals 16 residues. Trimming took 0 bases from V and 3 from J, leaving 15 bases between them. CDR1 is SGHRS, CDR2 YFSETQ, per germline. As DNA, the CDR3 is TGCGCCAGCAGCTTGGTCATCGGGACTCGCGAAGAGACCCAGTACTTC. Its translation: CASSLVIGTREETQYF.

The chain uses TRBV11-1 and TRBJ2-1; TRBD1 aligns across 12 bases. Per the germline V gene, CDR1 is SGHAT and CDR2 is FQDESV (reference sequence). The trim removed 5 bases at V and 8 bases at J, leaving 7 bases unmatched. The CDR3 sequence is 15 residues long. The CDR3 region is CASSPRDRGRDEQFF. CDR3 sequence (DNA): TGTGCCAGCAGCCCCCGGGACAGGGGGCGCGATGAGCAGTTCTTC.

V is TRBV19 and J is TRBJ1-6; tentative D call: TRBD1 (6 bases). V lost 10 bases to trimming and J lost 6 bases, with 19 bases between them. CDR1 LNHDA and CDR2 SQIVND come from the germline V gene (reference sequence). The CDR3 totals 15 residues. The CDR3 sequence: CATPPGAQFNSPLHF. The CDR3, as DNA: TGTGCCACCCCTCCGGGGGCTCAGTTTAATTCACCCCTCCACTTT.

This clonotype has a handful of counts. The V and J genes are TRBV7-9 and TRBJ1-1; a possible D gene is TRBD1 (5 bases). Trimming removed 5 bases from V and 3 bases from J, with 13 bases in between. Looked up from germline, CDR1 is SEHNR and CDR2 is FQNEAQ (reference sequence). The CDR3 is 14 residues long. This chain's CDR3 is CASSTGQGHTEAFF. As DNA, the CDR3 is TGTGCCAGCAGCACCGGACAAGGTCACACTGAAGCTTTCTTT.

The J gene is TRBJ2-5, the V gene TRBV24-1, with TRBD1 matching 8 bases. The CDR3 contains 15 residues. The V segment lost 5 bases and the J segment 5 bases; nucleotides outside the gene matches: 9. Germline V CDR1 and CDR2: KGHDR, SFDVKD. CDR3 nucleotide sequence: TGTGCCACCAGTGGGGAGACAGGGGCGTTCGAGACCCAGTACTTC. The encoded protein is CATSGETGAFETQYF.

The V gene is TRBV4-3, the J gene TRBJ2-7; perhaps D is TRBD1 or TRBD2 (6 bases each). Between the trimmed V and J ends, which lost 2 bases and 7 bases, there was a span of 18 bases. Germline loops: CDR1 LGHNA, CDR2 YSLEER. The CDR3 has 15 amino acids. This CDR3 reads CASSQLGGSYNEQYF. CDR3 in DNA: TGCGCCAGCAGCCAATTAGGGGGGAGTTACAATGAGCAGTACTTC.

The CDR3, as DNA: TGCAGTGTCAAAAGCGGGGAGTTAGCCAAAAACATTCAGTACTTC. It specifies CSVKSGELAKNIQYF. The chain carries TRBV20-1 and TRBJ2-4; 7 nucleotides line up with TRBD2. This CDR3 is 15 amino acids long. Germline V CDR1 and CDR2: DFQATT, SNEGSKA (reference sequence). With V trimmed by 7 bases and J by 0 bases, 9 bases remained unmatched.

The chain has TRBV7-2 and TRBJ2-7; the D is unclear. The assigned J gene may be wrong: the sequence end matches TRBJ2-5 better. In germline, CDR1 is SGHTA, CDR2 FQGNSA. This CDR3 has 15 residues. The CDR3 reads CASSLGLVGDETQYF. The CDR3 nucleotides are TGTGCCAGCAGCTTAGGCCTAGTCGGTGATGAGACCCAGTACTTC.